Shown below are 30 T cell receptor beta chains from a single sample sequenced in a study of long-term antiretroviral therapy in people with HIV. With survey level as its setting, the immunoSEQ assay was v3.0. The assay was immunoSEQ multiplex PCR, and TCRdb's table has in-frame clones only and misses some. The sample shows about 21,000 clones, approximately 90% of them seen only once. This material consisted of unsorted PBMCs, taken 2.3 years after starting antiretroviral therapy. The source is a man aged 55 to 70 with HIV.

This sequence joins TRBV23-1 and TRBJ1-1; D not resolved. TRBV23-1 is labeled an ORF, and its function is uncertain. The CDR3 has 14 residues. V lost 6 bases to trimming and J lost 4 bases, with 15 bases between them. The DNA for the CDR3 is TGCGCCAGCAGCCCTCCATTTGGGGTCACTGAAGCTTTCTTT. Translation: CASSPPFGVTEAFF.

V usage is TRBV11-2 and J usage is TRBJ2-3; D ambiguous. The CDR3 covers 13 residues. With 6 bases removed from V and 1 base from J, the gap between germline ends came to 8 bases. Germline-derived CDR1 and CDR2 are SGHAT and FQNNGV. The CDR3 loop is CASRYAGTDTQYF. The CDR3, as DNA: TGTGCCAGCAGATATGCTGGCACAGATACGCAGTATTTT.

This chain uses TRBV5-4 with TRBJ2-2; perhaps TRBD2 as D (7 bases). Trimming took 2 bases from V and 4 from J, leaving 15 bases between them. Germline V gene sequence: CDR1 SGHNT, CDR2 YYREEE (reference sequence). The CDR3 loop spans 16 amino acids. The CDR3 bases are TGTGCCAGCAGCTTTGGGGTGGGGGGGCCCACCGGGGAGCTGTTTTTT. Translated, it gives CASSFGVGGPTGELFF.

The chain has TRBV5-4 and TRBJ2-3, with TRBD2 matching over 12 bases. Germline CDR1 is SGHNT and CDR2 is YYREEE (reference sequence). The CDR3 consists of 17 residues. Trimming took 2 bases from V and 2 from J; bases not matched to a gene: 6. The CDR3 DNA sequence: TGTGCCAGCAGCTTCCGACTAGCGGGGGCAAACACAGATACGCAGTATTTT. Residues: CASSFRLAGANTDTQYF.

The chain carries TRBV30 and TRBJ1-1; D remains unclear. CDR3 length: 13 amino acids. Trimming cost V 8 bases and J 7 bases, with 20 bases left between them. Germline V gives CDR1 GTSNPN, CDR2 SVGIG (reference sequence). The CDR3 DNA sequence: TGTGCCGTAGTCCGCGCGGGAGTAGTTGAAGCTTTCTTT. This translates into CAVVRAGVVEAFF. The complete variable domain, with remaining parts taken from reference TRBV30 and TRBJ1-1, reads SQTIHQWPATLVQPVGSPLSLECTVEGTSNPNLYWYRQAAGRGLQLLFYSVGIGQISSEVPQNLSASRPQDRQFILSSKKLLLSDSGFYLCAVVRAGVVEAFFGQGTRLTVV.

CDR3 region: CASSLGGTGGTEAFF. The CDR3 DNA is TGTGCCAGCAGCTTGGGTGGGACAGGCGGCACTGAAGCTTTCTTT. This sequence joins TRBV7-6 and TRBJ1-1; 8 nucleotides match TRBD1. Germline CDR1 is SGHVS and CDR2 is FNYEAQ. This CDR3 has 15 residues. V lost 3 bases, J lost 4 bases, and 7 bases stayed unmatched. The entire variable domain, with the rest obtained from reference TRBV7-6 and TRBJ1-1, is as follows: GAGVSQSPRYKVTKRGQDVALRCDPISGHVSLYWYRQALGQGPEFLTYFNYEAQQDKSGLPNDRFSAERPEGSISTLTIQRTEQRDSAMYRCASSLGGTGGTEAFFGQGTRLTVV.

The J gene is TRBJ1-5, the V gene TRBV28; no clear D gene. This CDR3 contains 12 residues. CDR1 and CDR2 (germline): MDHEN, SYDVKM. Trimming pared 7 bases from V and 2 bases from J, leaving 6 bases between. In nucleotides, the CDR3 is TGTGCCAGCATAGGTGGCAATCAGCCCCAGCATTTT. It is translated as CASIGGNQPQHF.

This clone was seen a single time. The V and J genes are TRBV7-9 and TRBJ2-7, with 7 bases identical to TRBD1. Germline CDR1 SEHNR, CDR2 FQNEAQ (reference sequence). J gave up 1 base and V 2 bases, and 8 bases lay outside the gene matches. The CDR3 consists of 16 residues. CDR3 protein: CASSLTQGPISYEQYF. CDR3 sequence (DNA): TGTGCCAGCAGCTTAACACAGGGGCCGATTTCCTACGAGCAGTACTTC.

The rearrangement links TRBV28 to TRBJ2-3; 7 bases agree with TRBD1. The CDR3 totals 15 residues. The V gene end was trimmed by 3 bases and the J gene end by 5 bases; junction bases not matched to a gene: 8. Looked up from germline, CDR1 is MDHEN and CDR2 is SYDVKM. In DNA form, the CDR3 reads TGTGCCAGCAGTTTTAGGGGGCGCCCCCTAGATACGCAGTATTTT. It codes for CASSFRGRPLDTQYF.

This chain links TRBV9 with TRBJ1-4; D is perhaps TRBD1 (6 bases). V was pared by 4 bases and J by 4 bases, with 20 bases between. The germline CDR1 and CDR2 sequences are SGDLS and YYNGEE. This CDR3 spans 17 amino acids. This chain's CDR3 is CASSHSLATGNNEKLFF. The CDR3 DNA is TGTGCCAGCAGCCACTCATTAGCGACAGGAAATAATGAAAAACTGTTTTTT.

This clone was found a few times. This rearrangement joins TRBV6-5 to TRBJ1-1; possibly TRBD1 for D (5 bases). The CDR3 runs 15 residues. Germline V gives CDR1 MNHEY, CDR2 SVGAGI. V dropped 11 bases and J dropped 6 bases, with 25 bases sitting between them. Written as DNA, the CDR3 is TGTGCCTCACGTAGACGATCAGGGAGCCCCTCTGAAGCTTTCTTT. The encoded protein is CASRRRSGSPSEAFF.

V is TRBV18 and J is TRBJ2-7; no clear D gene. The CDR3 covers 15 residues. V was shortened by 1 base and J by 2 bases, with 12 bases between the two germline ends. The germline V gene encodes CDR1 KGHSH and CDR2 LQKENI. The DNA of the CDR3 is TGTGCCAGCTCACCACTGAACAGTGGGACCTACGAGCAGTACTTC. Its translation: CASSPLNSGTYEQYF.

This chain uses TRBV2 with TRBJ2-7; no clear D gene. The length of the CDR3 is 14 residues. Germline lookup yields CDR1 SNHLY and CDR2 FYNNEI. V lost 2 bases, J lost 7 bases, and 15 bases lay in between. CDR3 nucleotide sequence: TGTGCCAGCAGTGAAATGGCGGCTTTTGGGGAGCAGTACTTC. Its translation is CASSEMAAFGEQYF. The full variable domain, in which reference TRBV2 and TRBJ2-7 provide the parts outside the CDR3, is EPEVTQTPSHQVTQMGQEVILRCVPISNHLYFYWYRQILGQKVEFLVSFYNNEISEKSEIFDDQFSVERPDGSNFTLKIRSTKLEDSAMYFCASSEMAAFGEQYFGPGTRLTVT.

This clone was observed once. J is TRBJ2-1 and V is TRBV11-2; no clear D gene. Trimming took 1 base from V and 6 from J, leaving 10 bases between them. This CDR3 contains 14 residues. In germline, CDR1 is SGHAT, CDR2 FQNNGV. The CDR3 is CASSLGLLGNEQFF. The CDR3 region has the DNA TGTGCCAGCAGCTTAGGATTGCTGGGCAATGAGCAGTTCTTC.

The gene calls are TRBV5-1 and TRBJ1-3; no reliable D call. The length of the CDR3 is 13 residues. With 3 bases removed from V and 4 bases from J, the gap between germline ends came to 8 bases. Looked up from germline, CDR1 is SGHRS and CDR2 is YFSETQ. CDR3 in DNA: TGCGCCAGCAGCTCCCAAGGGGGAAACACCATATATTTT. Protein product: CASSSQGGNTIYF.

CDR3 sequence: CASSLDRAPLANYGYTF. For the CDR3, the DNA is TGTGCCAGCAGCTTAGACAGGGCCCCTTTAGCTAACTATGGCTACACCTTC. V usage is TRBV7-2 and J usage is TRBJ1-2, with D maybe TRBD1 (6 bases). CDR1 and CDR2 from the germline V gene are SGHTA and FQGNSA. The V end was cut by 1 base, the J end by 0 bases, with 15 bases between. This CDR3 comprises 17 residues.

The chain has TRBV18 and TRBJ2-1, with TRBD2 matching over 13 bases. V trimming: 4 bases; J trimming: 8 bases; junction bases outside the gene matches: 5. The CDR3 is 15 amino acids. The germline CDR1 and CDR2 sequences are KGHSH and LQKENI. The CDR3, as DNA: TGTGCCAGCTCACGACTAGCGGGAGGCTCATATGAGCAGTTCTTC. This sequence encodes CASSRLAGGSYEQFF.

CDR3 sequence: CASSKGGSYEQYF. DNA for the CDR3: TGTGCCAGCAGCAAAGGGGGCAGCTACGAGCAGTACTTC. This rearrangement joins TRBV21-1 to TRBJ2-7; the table's D call of TRBD1 was not tested on the DNA. TRBV21-1 is marked as a pseudogene. This CDR3 spans 13 amino acids.

This clone was observed a single time. V usage is TRBV10-1 and J usage is TRBJ2-7; D unclear. The CDR3 totals 13 residues. Deletions cut 3 bases from V and 0 bases from J, with 6 bases between. Germline loops: CDR1 WNHNN, CDR2 SYGVQD (reference sequence). CDR3 sequence reads: CASSDGPSYEQYF. For the CDR3, the DNA is TGCGCCAGCAGTGACGGGCCCTCCTACGAGCAGTACTTC.

This clone was recorded only once. J is TRBJ1-4 and V is TRBV4-3, with D uncertain. The CDR3 runs to 13 residues. V shed 1 base and J shed 10 bases, with 10 bases lying between them. CDR1 LGHNA and CDR2 YSLEER come from the germline V gene. For the CDR3, the DNA is TGCGCCAGCAGCCAAGCTGAGGAGGCAAAACTGTTTTTT. Residues: CASSQAEEAKLFF.

This clone was counted once. The chain has TRBV16 and TRBJ2-5, with TRBD2 matching over 10 bases. Germline values: CDR1 KGHSY, CDR2 FQNENV. J gave up 9 bases and V 2 bases, and 18 bases lay outside the gene matches. The CDR3 has 18 amino acids. CDR3 bases: TGTGCCAGCAGCCAAACGGGACTGATTGTGGGGACTAGCGATCCCCAGTACTTC. Translating gives CASSQTGLIVGTSDPQYF.

The CDR3, as DNA: TGCGCCAGCAGTGAGGGTCAGGACTATGGCTACACCTTC. Translation gives CASSEGQDYGYTF. The rearrangement joins TRBV10-1 to TRBJ1-2; no clear D. The V gene's germline CDR1 is WNHNN and CDR2 SYGVQD (reference sequence). This CDR3 comprises 13 residues. The V end was cut by 2 bases, the J end by 3 bases, with 7 bases between.

This sequence joins TRBV6-5 and TRBJ2-3; D assignment may be TRBD1 or TRBD2 (5 bases each). The ends were cut back, 8 bases at V and 10 bases at J, with 13 bases in the middle. The germline V gene has CDR1 MNHEY and CDR2 SVGAGI. The CDR3 is 11 amino acids. In DNA form, the CDR3 reads TGTGCCAGCGGTCCCCTGGGGGCGCAGTATTTT. This sequence encodes CASGPLGAQYF.

The J gene is TRBJ2-7, the V gene TRBV30; 10 bases are a match to TRBD2. Germline V gene lookup returns CDR1 GTSNPN and CDR2 SVGIG (reference sequence). The CDR3 extends over 14 amino acids. The junction had 8 bases not matched to a gene; V was cut back by 4 bases and J by 5 bases. This CDR3 reads CAWNPGLASHEQYF. DNA for the CDR3: TGTGCCTGGAACCCGGGACTAGCGTCCCACGAGCAGTACTTC.

The rearrangement links TRBV29-1 to TRBJ2-3; 12 nucleotides line up with TRBD2. V was pared by 3 bases and J by 0 bases, with 10 bases of the junction left unmatched. Germline CDR1 SQVTM, CDR2 ANQGSEA. The CDR3 has 18 residues. In DNA form, the CDR3 reads TGCAGCGTTGATCAGACTAGCGGGAGAGTGTATAGCACAGATACGCAGTATTTT. Its protein product is CSVDQTSGRVYSTDTQYF.

The sample holds one count of this clone. The J gene is TRBJ2-3, the V gene TRBV4-1; 10 bases align to TRBD2. Germline trimming cut 4 bases from V and 4 bases from J; bases unmatched to any gene: 11. CDR3 length equals 17 residues. Per the germline V gene, CDR1 is MGHRA and CDR2 is YSYEKL. The CDR3 sequence is CASSPTERGGVADTQYF. CDR3 DNA: TGCGCCAGCAGCCCAACGGAGCGGGGGGGCGTGGCAGATACGCAGTATTTT.

This clone has a single count. CDR3 DNA: TGTGCCAGCAACCGCCTGGACGCGGGAAAAGAGACCCAGTACTTC. Amino acid sequence: CASNRLDAGKETQYF. This sequence joins TRBV6-5 and TRBJ2-5, with D perhaps matching TRBD2 (6 bases). The V gene's germline CDR1 is MNHEY and CDR2 SVGAGI. Trimming cost V 7 bases and J 3 bases, with 18 bases left between them. This CDR3 is 15 amino acids long.

CDR3 amino acids: CASKGTSGTGELFF. As DNA, the CDR3 is TGCGCCAGCAAAGGGACTAGCGGCACCGGGGAGCTGTTTTTT. V gene TRBV5-1 combines with J gene TRBJ2-2, with 11 bases aligning to TRBD2. This CDR3 contains 14 residues. CDR1 SGHRS and CDR2 YFSETQ come from the germline V gene. The V segment lost 6 bases and the J segment 4 bases; nucleotides outside the gene matches: 2.

The chain joins TRBV5-1 to TRBJ2-5; possible D gene TRBD1, 5 bases. Trimming pared 4 bases from V and 4 bases from J, leaving 14 bases between. Germline lookup yields CDR1 SGHRS and CDR2 YFSETQ. The CDR3 is 14 amino acids. The CDR3 DNA reads as TGCGCCAGCAGCCCAGGACAAAGGCGAGAGACCCAGTACTTC. This codes for CASSPGQRRETQYF. The variable domain in full, with the rest retrieved from reference TRBV5-1 and TRBJ2-5, is KAGVTQTPRYLIKTRGQQVTLSCSPISGHRSVSWYQQTPGQGLQFLFEYFSETQRNKGNFPGRFSGRQFSNSRSEMNVSTLELGDSALYLCASSPGQRRETQYFGPGTRLLVL.

The chain recombines TRBV11-1 with TRBJ2-3; 7 bases are shared with TRBD2. CDR1 is SGHAT and CDR2 is FQDESV in the germline V gene (reference sequence). V was pared by 5 bases and J by 4 bases, with 12 bases of the junction left unmatched. There are 16 residues in the CDR3. The CDR3 sequence: CASSLKRGGFADTQYF. DNA of the CDR3: TGTGCCAGCAGCCTAAAGCGGGGAGGGTTCGCAGATACGCAGTATTTT. Based on the CDR3 plus reference TRBV11-1 and TRBJ2-3, the full variable domain is EAEVAQSPRYKITEKSQAVAFWCDPISGHATLYWYRQILGQGPELLVQFQDESVVDDSQLPKDRFSAERLKGVDSTLKIQPAELGDSAMYLCASSLKRGGFADTQYFGPGTRLTVL.